This entry concerns a single T cell receptor beta chain. Antigen unknown. It was cDNA, reverse transcribed from extracted RNA, that served as the sequencing template. Sequencing was performed with immunoSEQ multiplex PCR; in TCRdb, only in-frame clones are kept and a portion is missing. Of 7,500 to 9,500 clones in the sample, around 50% were seen once. The sample originates from a study of CD8+ T cells in alopecia areata. Looking at the study overall: In an open-label trial, patients got 5 to 10 mg tofacitinib twice daily. Tofacitinib therapy lasting 6 to 18 months was followed by 6 months off drug. Findings and caveats of the study: Sequences from scalp samples also cover resident alphabeta T cells of normal skin. Possibly as an HLA-related effect, TCR sharing across patients appeared less clear than in mice.

Specimens obtained from alopecia areata patients comprised lesional scalp punch biopsies and peripheral blood. This CDR3 contains 13 residues. Germline CDR1 is SGHDN and CDR2 is FVKESK. With 6 bases removed from V and 3 bases from J, the gap between germline ends came to 8 bases. Specimen: skin, collected at week 0. The V and J genes are TRBV14 and TRBJ2-2, with D maybe TRBD2 (5 bases). The clonotype was recovered from a human donor with alopecia areata. The CDR3 here is CASRDSYTGELFF. CDR3 nucleotide sequence: TGTGCCAGCAGGGACTCTTACACCGGGGAGCTGTTTTTT.